The following is a T cell receptor (beta chain) sequence with its context. The antigen is not known. In the study's own analysis: Approximately 99,000 patient and 13.4x10^4 healthy donor in-frame TCRbeta sequences came from conventional T cells. The repertoire was sequenced with immunoSEQ multiplex PCR; TCRdb's copy has only in-frame clones and lacks some. Clone size and V and J calls were adopted from that table, with D and trimming inferred from the DNA. Among tens of thousands of clones, roughly 96% were seen once, and the ten largest hold roughly 0.22%. This specimen belongs to a study of B cell selection in AIRE deficiency. The sorted conventional CD4 T cells were gated as CD4+CD127+. The CDR3 is made up of 15 amino acids. V lost 4 bases and J lost 3; bases outside the gene matches: 8. Per germline, CDR1 MDHEN and CDR2 SYDVKM. General observations from the study: About 33% of healthy-donor shared Treg TCRbeta sequences appeared in patient Tconv cells. Of more than 3,000 shared Treg TCRbeta sequences, roughly 32% were healthy-only, just over 9% patient-only. Shorter CDR3s marked shared Treg sequences, biased toward few non-templated insertions.

The sequenced sample consisted of conventional CD4+ T cells sorted from PBMCs. The V and J genes are TRBV28 and TRBJ2-7, with 8 bases matching TRBD1. The sequence was obtained from a human donor with AIRE deficiency. CDR3 sequence reads: CASSSRQGRIYEQYF. CDR3 nucleotides: TGTGCCAGCAGTTCACGACAGGGGAGAATCTACGAGCAGTACTTC.